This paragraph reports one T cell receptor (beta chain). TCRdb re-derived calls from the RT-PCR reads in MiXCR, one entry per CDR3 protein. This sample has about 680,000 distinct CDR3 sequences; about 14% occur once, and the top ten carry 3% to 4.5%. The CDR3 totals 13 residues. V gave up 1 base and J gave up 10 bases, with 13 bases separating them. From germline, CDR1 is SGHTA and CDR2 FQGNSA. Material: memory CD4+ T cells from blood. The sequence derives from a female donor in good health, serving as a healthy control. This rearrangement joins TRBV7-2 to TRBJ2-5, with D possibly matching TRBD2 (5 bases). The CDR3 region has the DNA TGTGCCAGCAGCTTAGATTGGAGGAGGATCCAGTACTTC. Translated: CASSLDWRRIQYF. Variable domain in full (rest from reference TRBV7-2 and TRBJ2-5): GAGVSQSPSNKVTEKGKDVELRCDPISGHTALYWYRQSLGQGLEFLIYFQGNSAPDKSGLPSDRFSAERTGGSVSTLTIQRTQQEDSAVYLCASSLDWRRIQYFGPGTRLLVL.